This TCR beta chain was sequenced for a study of identical twins. General study results and limits: It was cross-sectional statistical analysis, not following the same donors, that the conclusions relied on.

V lost 1 base and J lost 3; bases outside the gene matches: 2. This CDR3 comprises 16 residues. Looked up from germline, CDR1 is SGHRS and CDR2 is YFSETQ. TCRdb independently ran MiXCR on the 5' RACE reads; one entry per CDR3 protein. Altogether around 550,000 distinct CDR3 sequences are present, around 15% being singletons, with the ten largest covering roughly 0.44%. Turning to this clonotype: Its antigen is not identified.

These sequences were also reported in another study, on yellow fever vaccine responses in identical twins.

Sequenced material: CD4+ T cells sorted from blood. This chain uses TRBV5-1 with TRBJ2-2; TRBD2 matches at 11 bases. The TCR was taken from a woman between 18 and 29 years old in good health. The CDR3 protein is CASSLTSGSYTGELFF. The CDR3 bases are TGCGCCAGCAGCTTGACTAGCGGGAGCTACACCGGGGAGCTGTTTTTT.